This T cell receptor beta chain was recorded in a study of blood T cell repertoires in COVID-19. Study-wide context: The study drew acute and convalescent COVID-19 samples from the United States, Italy and Spain. In each case, the material was cDNA or gDNA derived from T cells, B-cell-depleted T cells, or PBMCs.

Authors' processing steps: Amplification of reference gene primers provided the estimated nucleated cell counts. Sequenced by immunoSEQ multiplex PCR; TCRdb stores in-frame clones only, minus some. That table gives V, J and clone size, and the DNA gave D and trimming. The sample lists more than 300,000 clones, roughly 83% occurring once. CDR1 is LGHDT and CDR2 is YNNKEL in the germline V gene (reference sequence). This CDR3 region has 15 residues. After removal of 2 bases from V and 7 bases from J, the junction contained 7 bases not matched to a gene. The chain employs TRBV3-1 (or the pseudogene TRBV3-2) and TRBJ1-2, with TRBD1 identical over 10 bases. This receptor was obtained from a woman aged 45-65 years with acute or convalescent COVID-19. Specimen: peripheral blood. CDR3 DNA: TGTGCCAGCAGCCAAATGGGGACAGGGGAGGGTGGCTACACCTTC. Protein product: CASSQMGTGEGGYTF.